This entry lists 9 T cell receptor beta chains sequenced from one sample in a study of identifying expanded T cells in peripheral blood. The data were produced by immunoSEQ multiplex PCR, yet TCRdb's version contains in-frame clones alone and is incomplete. The sample yields around 63,000 clones, about 87% seen once. The sample taken for sequencing was blood. Every receptor here comes from a person between 18 and 70 years old in good health.

The J gene is TRBJ2-2, the V gene TRBV5-1, with 9 nucleotides matching TRBD1. The germline gives CDR1 SGHRS, CDR2 YFSETQ. With 2 bases clipped from V and 0 bases from J, the junction kept 5 bases outside the gene matches. This CDR3 spans 17 amino acids. CDR3 in amino acids: CASSFRDRVANTGELFF. CDR3 nucleotide sequence: TGCGCCAGCAGCTTTCGGGACAGGGTCGCGAACACCGGGGAGCTGTTTTTT.

The chain joins TRBV7-2 to TRBJ2-6, with unresolved D. Germline CDR1 is SGHTA and CDR2 is FQGNSA. This CDR3 is built from 15 residues. The V gene lost 3 bases and the J gene lost 0 bases, with 6 bases spanning the gap. The CDR3 coding sequence is TGTGCCAGCAGCTTCACAGCCTCTGGGGCCAACGTCCTGACTTTC. This codes for CASSFTASGANVLTF.

The chain uses TRBV21-1 and TRBJ2-7; the listed D gene, TRBD2, was not tested against the DNA. TRBV21-1 is a documented pseudogene. This CDR3 is built from 13 residues. The CDR3 DNA reads as TGTGCCAGCACCCCCGCGCCCCCCTACGAGCAGTACTTC. The encoded protein is CASTPAPPYEQYF.

The chain links TRBV5-4 to TRBJ2-5; D is undetermined. The CDR3 has 15 amino acids. Germline V lookup: CDR1 SGHNT, CDR2 YYREEE (reference sequence). V lost 3 bases and J 1 base, leaving 13 bases between the germline ends. The CDR3 region has the DNA TGTGCCAGCAGCTCGAATGCGAGGCTCCAAGAGACCCAGTACTTC. Translated, it gives CASSSNARLQETQYF.

This clone was picked up one time. The chain has TRBV4-1 and TRBJ2-2, with D tentatively TRBD1 or TRBD2 (5 bases each). V lost 0 bases and J 4 bases, leaving 9 bases between the germline ends. The CDR3 is 15 residues long. Germline CDR1 is MGHRA and CDR2 is YSYEKL. CDR3 sequence (DNA): TGCGCCAGCAGCCAAGATGGGGGTTTCACCGGGGAGCTGTTTTTT. As protein: CASSQDGGFTGELFF.

This sequence joins TRBV28 and TRBJ2-7; 8 bases line up with TRBD2. This CDR3 is 17 amino acids long. Unmatched junction bases numbered 14, after V lost 7 bases and J lost 0 bases. Germline-derived CDR1 and CDR2 are MDHEN and SYDVKM. This chain's CDR3 is CASTISLSGVLSYEQYF. The CDR3 DNA reads TGTGCCAGCACCATTTCCCTTAGCGGGGTTCTCTCCTACGAGCAGTACTTC.

This chain links TRBV5-1 with TRBJ2-3, with no clear D. Between the trimmed V and J ends, which lost 2 bases and 0 bases, there was a span of 10 bases. CDR1 is SGHRS and CDR2 is YFSETQ in the germline V gene. CDR3 size: 15 residues. CDR3 coding DNA: TGCGCCAGCAGCTTAGAACGGCAGAGCACAGATACGCAGTATTTT. The encoded protein is CASSLERQSTDTQYF. The variable domain in full, completed from reference TRBV5-1 and TRBJ2-3, reads KAGVTQTPRYLIKTRGQQVTLSCSPISGHRSVSWYQQTPGQGLQFLFEYFSETQRNKGNFPGRFSGRQFSNSRSEMNVSTLELGDSALYLCASSLERQSTDTQYFGPGTRLTVL.

The V gene is TRBV27, the J gene TRBJ2-7, with TRBD1 matching over 8 bases. After removal of 5 bases from V and 2 bases from J, the junction contained 2 bases not matched to a gene. CDR1 and CDR2 (germline): MNHEY, SMNVEV (reference sequence). The CDR3 is 13 residues long. CDR3 DNA sequence: TGTGCCAGCAGTCCAGGGGGCCCCTACGAGCAGTACTTC. Translated: CASSPGGPYEQYF.

The rearrangement uses TRBV30 and TRBJ1-1, with 7 bases aligning to TRBD1. Germline CDR1 is GTSNPN and CDR2 is SVGIG (reference sequence). V gave up 2 bases and J gave up 0 bases; unmatched junction bases: 6. The CDR3 is 15 residues long. The CDR3 DNA is TGTGCCTGGAGTAGGGGGCAAACTCTGAACACTGAAGCTTTCTTT. Its translation: CAWSRGQTLNTEAFF.